The rows below give T cell receptor beta chains drawn from one sample of a study of blood T cell repertoires in COVID-19. The data were produced by immunoSEQ multiplex PCR, yet TCRdb's version contains in-frame clones alone and is incomplete. The table lists under 500,000 clones, roughly 89% of them singletons. Material: peripheral blood. The receptors were sampled from a woman younger than 45 with acute or convalescent COVID-19. The conserved cysteine and the conserved F or W are not part of the CDR3 here.

v_call,j_call,cdr3_aa
TRBV6-1,TRBJ1-6,ASRQNYNSPLH
TRBV6-5,TRBJ1-2,ASSYSGGTSGGYT
TRBV27,TRBJ2-1,ASSLASGYNEQF
TRBV19,TRBJ1-5,ASSSDRAGQPQH
TRBV21-1,TRBJ1-2,ASSKPARGTGGYT
TRBV19,TRBJ2-7,ASGAGTSYEQY
TRBV10-3,TRBJ2-3,AISDRDRASDTQY
TRBV30,TRBJ2-5,ACRTGTRETQY
TRBV6-5,TRBJ2-6,ASSRGTSGANVLT
TRBV30,TRBJ1-3,AWSVSVGNTIY
TRBV19,TRBJ2-7,ASSMADIIQGGLYEQY
TRBV3-1/TRBV3-2,TRBJ2-7,ASSQSPNRGKGYEQY
TRBV5-4,TRBJ2-6,ASSLAPSSGANVLT
TRBV9,TRBJ2-7,ASSVGGHSYEQY
TRBV28,TRBJ2-7,AIRGSLTYEQY
TRBV4-2,TRBJ2-3,ASSPGRVAGGSDTQY
TRBV7-8,TRBJ2-3,ASSLVTGQSTDTQY
TRBV4-1,TRBJ2-4,ASSQDPVAKNIQY
TRBV5-1,TRBJ1-2,ASSATGDKYGYT
TRBV2,TRBJ2-1,ASQNQRAAGNNEQF
TRBV27,TRBJ2-2,ASSFHWTGNTGELF
TRBV5-5,TRBJ2-5,ASSRRGSGVQETQY
TRBV9,TRBJ2-1,ASSISGGAAAGNEQF
TRBV7-2,TRBJ2-2,ASSLVVGAGELF
TRBV6-5,TRBJ1-1,ASSYGQGEMNTEAF
TRBV5-1,TRBJ2-7,ASSAPGLAEYEQY
TRBV2,TRBJ2-7,ASSENPGTGTGEQY
TRBV7-3,TRBJ1-3,ASSLTLRGTGETWGNTIY
TRBV28,TRBJ2-3,ASSTGGARTDTQY
TRBV12-5,TRBJ1-5,ASGSASRGLNQPQH
TRBV11-3,TRBJ2-2,ASSFDRAGELF
TRBV15,TRBJ2-1,ATSGRGDNNEQF
TRBV29-1,TRBJ1-1,SSGMVNTEAF
TRBV30,TRBJ1-6,AWSELSSYNSPLH
TRBV19,TRBJ2-5,ASSRLGAQETQY